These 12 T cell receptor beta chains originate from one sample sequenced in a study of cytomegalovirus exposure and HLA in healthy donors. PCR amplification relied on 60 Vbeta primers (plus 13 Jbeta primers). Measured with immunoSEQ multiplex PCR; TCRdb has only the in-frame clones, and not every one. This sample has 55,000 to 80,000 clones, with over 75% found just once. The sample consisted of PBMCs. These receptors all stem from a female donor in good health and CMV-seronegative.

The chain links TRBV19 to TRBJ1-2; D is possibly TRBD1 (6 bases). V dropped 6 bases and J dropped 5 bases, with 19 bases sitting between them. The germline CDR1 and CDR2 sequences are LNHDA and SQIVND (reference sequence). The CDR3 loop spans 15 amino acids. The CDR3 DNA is TGTGCCAGTAGCCGCGGGGGCCGGGGAGAATATGGCTACACCTTC. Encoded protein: CASSRGGRGEYGYTF.

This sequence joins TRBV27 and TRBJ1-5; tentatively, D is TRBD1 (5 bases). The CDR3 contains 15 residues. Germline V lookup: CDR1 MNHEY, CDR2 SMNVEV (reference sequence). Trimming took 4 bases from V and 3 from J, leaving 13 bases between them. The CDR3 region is CASSSSSGNNQPQHF. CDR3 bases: TGTGCCAGCAGTTCCAGTTCAGGGAACAATCAGCCCCAGCATTTT.

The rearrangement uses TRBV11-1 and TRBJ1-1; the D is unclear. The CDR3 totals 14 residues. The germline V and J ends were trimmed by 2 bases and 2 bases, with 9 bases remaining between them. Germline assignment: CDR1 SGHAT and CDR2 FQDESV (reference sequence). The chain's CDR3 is CASSLRGGNTEAFF. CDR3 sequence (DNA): TGTGCCAGCAGCTTAAGAGGCGGTAACACTGAAGCTTTCTTT.

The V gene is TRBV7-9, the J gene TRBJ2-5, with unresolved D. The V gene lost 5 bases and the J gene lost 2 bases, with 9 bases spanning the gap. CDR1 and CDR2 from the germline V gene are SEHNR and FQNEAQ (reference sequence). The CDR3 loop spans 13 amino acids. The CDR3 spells CASSPGFQETQYF. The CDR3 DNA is TGTGCCAGCAGCCCCGGGTTTCAAGAGACCCAGTACTTC.

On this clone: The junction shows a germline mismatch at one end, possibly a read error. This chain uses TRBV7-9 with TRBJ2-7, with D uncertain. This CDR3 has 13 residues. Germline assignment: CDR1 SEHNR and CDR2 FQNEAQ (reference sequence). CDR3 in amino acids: CSSIGDTSYEQYF. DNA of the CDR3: TGTTCCAGCATCGGTGATACCTCCTACGAGCAGTACTTC.

The CDR3, as DNA: TGTGCCAGTAGTTCTACTAGCGGGGGGCTCACCGGGGAGCTGTTTTTT. This gives the protein CASSSTSGGLTGELFF. The chain has TRBV19 and TRBJ2-2; 12 nucleotides align to TRBD2. Trimming at V came to 5 bases and at J to 4 bases, leaving 5 bases not matched to a gene. The CDR3 spans 16 residues. Germline loops: CDR1 LNHDA, CDR2 SQIVND (reference sequence).

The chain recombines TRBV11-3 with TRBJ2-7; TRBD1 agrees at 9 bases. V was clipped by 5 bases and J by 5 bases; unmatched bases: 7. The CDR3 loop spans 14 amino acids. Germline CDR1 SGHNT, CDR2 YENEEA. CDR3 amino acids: CASSPGTGTHEQYF. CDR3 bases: TGTGCCAGCAGCCCTGGGACAGGGACCCACGAGCAGTACTTC.

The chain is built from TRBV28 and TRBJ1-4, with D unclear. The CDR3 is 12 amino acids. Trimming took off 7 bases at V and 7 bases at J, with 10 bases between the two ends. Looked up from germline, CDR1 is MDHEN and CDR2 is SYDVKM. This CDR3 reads CASNSAGEKLFF. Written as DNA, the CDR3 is TGTGCCAGCAATTCTGCGGGTGAAAAACTGTTTTTT.

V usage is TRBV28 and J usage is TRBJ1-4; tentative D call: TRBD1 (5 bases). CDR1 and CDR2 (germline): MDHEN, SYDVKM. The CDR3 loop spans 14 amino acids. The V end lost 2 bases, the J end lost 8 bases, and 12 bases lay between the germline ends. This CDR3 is CASSLSTWTEKLFF. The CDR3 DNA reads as TGTGCCAGCAGTTTAAGTACGTGGACAGAAAAACTGTTTTTT.

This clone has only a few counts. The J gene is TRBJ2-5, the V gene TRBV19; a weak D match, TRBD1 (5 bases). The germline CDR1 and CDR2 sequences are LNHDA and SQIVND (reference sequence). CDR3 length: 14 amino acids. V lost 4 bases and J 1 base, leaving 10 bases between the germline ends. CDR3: CASSNPDSQETQYF. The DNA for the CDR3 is TGTGCCAGTAGTAACCCTGACAGCCAAGAGACCCAGTACTTC. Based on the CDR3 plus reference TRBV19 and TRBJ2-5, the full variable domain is DGGITQSPKYLFRKEGQNVTLSCEQNLNHDAMYWYRQDPGQGLRLIYYSQIVNDFQKGDIAEGYSVSREKKESFPLTVTSAQKNPTAFYLCASSNPDSQETQYFGPGTRLLVL.

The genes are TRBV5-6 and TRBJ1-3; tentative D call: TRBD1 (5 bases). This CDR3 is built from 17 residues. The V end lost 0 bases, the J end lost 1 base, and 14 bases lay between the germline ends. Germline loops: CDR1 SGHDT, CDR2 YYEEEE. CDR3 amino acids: CASSLGGAGPSGNTIYF. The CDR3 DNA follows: TGTGCCAGCAGCTTGGGTGGCGCAGGGCCATCTGGAAACACCATATATTTT.

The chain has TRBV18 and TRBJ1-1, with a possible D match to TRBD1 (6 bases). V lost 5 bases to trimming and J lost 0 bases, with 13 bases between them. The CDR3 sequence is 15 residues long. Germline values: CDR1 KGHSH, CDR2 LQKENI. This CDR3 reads CASSADRSMNTEAFF. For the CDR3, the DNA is TGTGCCAGCTCAGCCGACAGGTCAATGAACACTGAAGCTTTCTTT.